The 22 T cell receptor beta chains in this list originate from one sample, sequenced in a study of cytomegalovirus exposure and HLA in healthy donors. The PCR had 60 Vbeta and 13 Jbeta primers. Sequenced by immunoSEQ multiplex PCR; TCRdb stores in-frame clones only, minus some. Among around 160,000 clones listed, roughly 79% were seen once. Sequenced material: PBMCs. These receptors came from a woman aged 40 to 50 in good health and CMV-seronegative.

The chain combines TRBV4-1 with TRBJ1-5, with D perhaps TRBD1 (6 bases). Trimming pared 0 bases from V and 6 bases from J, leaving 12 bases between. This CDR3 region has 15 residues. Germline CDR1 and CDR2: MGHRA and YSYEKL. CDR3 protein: CASSQEDIRGQPQHF. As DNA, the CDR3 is TGCGCCAGCAGCCAAGAGGACATCAGGGGTCAGCCCCAGCATTTT.

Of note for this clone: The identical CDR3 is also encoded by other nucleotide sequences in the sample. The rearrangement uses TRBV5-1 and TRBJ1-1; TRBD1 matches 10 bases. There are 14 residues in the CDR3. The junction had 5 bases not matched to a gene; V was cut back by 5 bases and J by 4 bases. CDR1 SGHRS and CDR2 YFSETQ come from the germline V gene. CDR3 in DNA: TGCGCCAGCAGTTTCGGACAGGGGGGCACTGAAGCTTTCTTT. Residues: CASSFGQGGTEAFF. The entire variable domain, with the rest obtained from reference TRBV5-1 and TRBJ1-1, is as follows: KAGVTQTPRYLIKTRGQQVTLSCSPISGHRSVSWYQQTPGQGLQFLFEYFSETQRNKGNFPGRFSGRQFSNSRSEMNVSTLELGDSALYLCASSFGQGGTEAFFGQGTRLTVV.

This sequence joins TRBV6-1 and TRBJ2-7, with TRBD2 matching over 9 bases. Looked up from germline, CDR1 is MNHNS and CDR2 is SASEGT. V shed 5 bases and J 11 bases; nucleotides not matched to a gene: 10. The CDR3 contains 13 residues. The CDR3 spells CASSPAGGPVEYF. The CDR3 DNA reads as TGTGCCAGCAGTCCCGCGGGAGGGCCGGTGGAGTACTTC.

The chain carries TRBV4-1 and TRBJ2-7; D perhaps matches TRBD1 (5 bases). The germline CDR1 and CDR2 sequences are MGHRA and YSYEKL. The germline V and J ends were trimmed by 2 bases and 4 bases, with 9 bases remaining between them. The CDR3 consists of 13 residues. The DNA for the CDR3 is TGCGCCAGCAGCCAAACAGGAGAGTACGAGCAGTACTTC. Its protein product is CASSQTGEYEQYF.

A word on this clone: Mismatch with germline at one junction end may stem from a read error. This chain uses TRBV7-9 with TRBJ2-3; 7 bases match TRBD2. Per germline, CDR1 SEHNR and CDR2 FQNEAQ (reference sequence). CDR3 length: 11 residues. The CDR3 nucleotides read TGTGCCAGCAGCGAGCACCTAGCGGTTTTTTTT. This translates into CASSEHLAVFF.

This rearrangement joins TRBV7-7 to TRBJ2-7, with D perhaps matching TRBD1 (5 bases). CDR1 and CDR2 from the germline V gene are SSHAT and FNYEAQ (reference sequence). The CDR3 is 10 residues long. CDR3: CASRAGEQYF. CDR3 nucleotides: TGTGCTAGCCGGGCAGGGGAGCAGTACTTC. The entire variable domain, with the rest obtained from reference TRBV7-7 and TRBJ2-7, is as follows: GAGVSQSPRYKVTKRGQDVTLRCDPISSHATLYWYQQALGQGPEFLTYFNYEAQPDKSGLPSDRFSAERPEGSISTLTIQRTEQRDSAMYRCASRAGEQYFGPGTRLTVT.

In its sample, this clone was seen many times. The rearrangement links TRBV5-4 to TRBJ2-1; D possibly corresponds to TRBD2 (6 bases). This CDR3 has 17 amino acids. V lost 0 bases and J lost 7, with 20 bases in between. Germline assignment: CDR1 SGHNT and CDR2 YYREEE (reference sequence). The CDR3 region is CASSLDVGDGSVNEQFF. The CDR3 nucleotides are TGTGCCAGCAGCTTGGACGTTGGGGACGGGAGCGTAAATGAGCAGTTCTTC. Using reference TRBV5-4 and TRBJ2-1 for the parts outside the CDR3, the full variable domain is ETGVTQSPTHLIKTRGQQVTLRCSSQSGHNTVSWYQQALGQGPQFIFQYYREEENGRGNFPPRFSGLQFPNYSSELNVNALELDDSALYLCASSLDVGDGSVNEQFFGPGTRLTVL.

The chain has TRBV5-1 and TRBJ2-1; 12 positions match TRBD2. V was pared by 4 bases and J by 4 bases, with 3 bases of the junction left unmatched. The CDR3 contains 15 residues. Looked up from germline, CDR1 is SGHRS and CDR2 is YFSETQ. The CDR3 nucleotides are TGCGCCAGCAGCCGGACTAGCGGGACTTACAATGAGCAGTTCTTC. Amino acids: CASSRTSGTYNEQFF.

The CDR3 region is CASRRTIPTGTVQPQHF. The CDR3 DNA reads TGTGCCAGCAGAAGAACAATTCCGACAGGGACGGTTCAGCCCCAGCATTTT. The V and J genes are TRBV27 and TRBJ1-5, with 7 bases matching TRBD1. Germline CDR1 and CDR2: MNHEY and SMNVEV (reference sequence). After removal of 6 bases from V and 6 bases from J, the junction contained 17 bases not matched to a gene. This CDR3 is built from 17 residues.

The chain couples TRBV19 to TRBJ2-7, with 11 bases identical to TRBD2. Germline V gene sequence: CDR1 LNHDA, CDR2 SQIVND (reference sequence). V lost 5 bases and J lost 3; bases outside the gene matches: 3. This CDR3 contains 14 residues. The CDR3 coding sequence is TGTGCCAGTAGTGCTCTAGCGGGAGGCTACGAGCAGTACTTC. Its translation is CASSALAGGYEQYF.

Here the CDR3 reads CASPERGRLFF. The CDR3 DNA reads as TGTGCCAGCCCCGAGAGGGGGAGACTGTTTTTT. The chain uses TRBV7-9 and TRBJ1-4; tentative D call: TRBD1 (6 bases). The CDR3 length is 11 residues. The V gene's germline CDR1 is SEHNR and CDR2 FQNEAQ (reference sequence). V gave up 8 bases and J gave up 13 bases, with 14 bases separating them.

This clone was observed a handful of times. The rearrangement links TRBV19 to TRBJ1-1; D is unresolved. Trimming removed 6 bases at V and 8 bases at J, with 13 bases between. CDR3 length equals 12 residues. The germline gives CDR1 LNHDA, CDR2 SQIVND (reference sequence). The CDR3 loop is CASSYRREEAFF. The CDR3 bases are TGTGCCAGTAGCTATCGACGGGAAGAAGCTTTCTTT.

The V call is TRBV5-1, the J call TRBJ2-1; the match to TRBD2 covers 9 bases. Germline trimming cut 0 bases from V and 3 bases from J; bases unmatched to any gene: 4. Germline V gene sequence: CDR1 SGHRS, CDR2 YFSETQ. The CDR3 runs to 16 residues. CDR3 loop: CASSLELAGNYNEQFF. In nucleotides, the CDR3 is TGCGCCAGCAGCTTGGAGCTAGCGGGAAACTACAATGAGCAGTTCTTC. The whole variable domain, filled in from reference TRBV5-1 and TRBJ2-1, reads KAGVTQTPRYLIKTRGQQVTLSCSPISGHRSVSWYQQTPGQGLQFLFEYFSETQRNKGNFPGRFSGRQFSNSRSEMNVSTLELGDSALYLCASSLELAGNYNEQFFGPGTRLTVL.

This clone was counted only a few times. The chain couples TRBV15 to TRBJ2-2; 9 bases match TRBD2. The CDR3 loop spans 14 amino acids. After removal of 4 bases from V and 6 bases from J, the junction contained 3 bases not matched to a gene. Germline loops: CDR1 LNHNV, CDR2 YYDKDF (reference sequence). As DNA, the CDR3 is TGTGCCACCAGCACACAGCGGGAGGCCGGGGAGCTGTTTTTT. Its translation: CATSTQREAGELFF.

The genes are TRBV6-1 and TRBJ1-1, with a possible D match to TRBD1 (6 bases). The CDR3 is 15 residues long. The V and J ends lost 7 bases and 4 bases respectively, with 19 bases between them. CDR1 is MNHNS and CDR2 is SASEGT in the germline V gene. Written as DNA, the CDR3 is TGTGCCAGCAACCCCTCGGACAGTGCCGTCACTGAAGCTTTCTTT. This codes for CASNPSDSAVTEAFF.

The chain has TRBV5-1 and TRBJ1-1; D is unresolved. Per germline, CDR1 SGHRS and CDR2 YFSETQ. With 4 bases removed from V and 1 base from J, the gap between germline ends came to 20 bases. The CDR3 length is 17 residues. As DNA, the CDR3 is TGCGCCAGCAGCCTTGCAGGATACCAATCTGGGAACACTGAAGCTTTCTTT. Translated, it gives CASSLAGYQSGNTEAFF.

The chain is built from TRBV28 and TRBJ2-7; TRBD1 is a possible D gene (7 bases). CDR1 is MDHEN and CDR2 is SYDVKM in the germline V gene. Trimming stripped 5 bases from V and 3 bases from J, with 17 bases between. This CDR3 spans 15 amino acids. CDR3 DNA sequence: TGTGCCAGCAGTCCGCGGAGGGACAGAGACTACGAGCAGTACTTC. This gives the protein CASSPRRDRDYEQYF.

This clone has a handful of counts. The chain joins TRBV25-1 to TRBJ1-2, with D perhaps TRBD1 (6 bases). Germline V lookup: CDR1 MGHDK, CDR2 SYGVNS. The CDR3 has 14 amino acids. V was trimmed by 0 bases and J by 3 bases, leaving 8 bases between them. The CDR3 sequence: CASSEYGGHYGYTF. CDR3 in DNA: TGTGCCAGCAGTGAATACGGGGGGCACTATGGCTACACCTTC.

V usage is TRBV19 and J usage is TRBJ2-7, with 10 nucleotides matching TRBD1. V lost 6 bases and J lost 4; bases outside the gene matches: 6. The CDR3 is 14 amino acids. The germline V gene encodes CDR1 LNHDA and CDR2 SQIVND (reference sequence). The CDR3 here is CASSRQGARYEQYF. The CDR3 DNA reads TGTGCCAGTAGCCGACAGGGGGCACGATACGAGCAGTACTTC.

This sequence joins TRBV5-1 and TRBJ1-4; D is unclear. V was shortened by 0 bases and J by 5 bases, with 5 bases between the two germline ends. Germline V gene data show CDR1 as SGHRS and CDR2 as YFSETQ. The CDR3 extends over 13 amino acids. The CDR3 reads CASSLDSNEKLFF. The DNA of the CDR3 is TGCGCCAGCAGCTTGGACTCGAATGAAAAACTGTTTTTT. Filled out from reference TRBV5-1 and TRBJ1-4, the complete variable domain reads KAGVTQTPRYLIKTRGQQVTLSCSPISGHRSVSWYQQTPGQGLQFLFEYFSETQRNKGNFPGRFSGRQFSNSRSEMNVSTLELGDSALYLCASSLDSNEKLFFGSGTQLSVL.

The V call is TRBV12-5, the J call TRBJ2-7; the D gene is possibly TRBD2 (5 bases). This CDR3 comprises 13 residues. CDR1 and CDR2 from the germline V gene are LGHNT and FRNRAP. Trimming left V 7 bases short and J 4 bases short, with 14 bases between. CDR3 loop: CASAQAGSYEQYF. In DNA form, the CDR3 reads TGTGCTAGTGCCCAGGCGGGCTCGTACGAGCAGTACTTC.

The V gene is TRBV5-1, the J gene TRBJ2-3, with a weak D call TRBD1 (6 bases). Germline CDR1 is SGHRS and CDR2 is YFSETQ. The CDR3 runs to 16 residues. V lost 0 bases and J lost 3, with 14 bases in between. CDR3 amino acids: CASSLVLTGGTDTQYF. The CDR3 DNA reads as TGCGCCAGCAGCTTGGTACTGACAGGCGGGACAGATACGCAGTATTTT.